This T cell receptor beta chain was identified during a study of blood T cell repertoires in COVID-19. Study background: Sites in the United States, Italy and Spain provided acute and convalescent COVID-19 samples. Sources were T cells, B-cell-depleted T cells, or PBMCs; the material itself was cDNA or gDNA.

Adults between roughly 18 and 95 years of age took part from 20 to 25 US areas. The authors' processing: Amplifying reference gene primers gave estimates of nucleated cell counts. Clones were sequenced by immunoSEQ multiplex PCR, and TCRdb holds only the in-frame ones, with some missing. From that table come the V and J calls and clone size; the DNA was used to work out D and trimming. The sample holds some 150,000 clones; roughly 90% are singletons and the top ten take 1.2%. This receptor was obtained from a young woman with acute COVID-19. Material for sequencing was PBMCs or T cells enriched from blood (not recorded which).

The CDR3 is CASTGTEAYEQYF. The CDR3 region has the DNA TGCGCCAGTACCGGGACAGAAGCCTACGAGCAGTACTTC. The chain recombines TRBV5-1 with TRBJ2-7; 7 positions match TRBD1. The length of the CDR3 is 13 residues. The V and J ends lost 8 bases and 2 bases, in that order; junction bases with no gene match: 7. Germline V CDR1 and CDR2: SGHRS, YFSETQ.